This T cell receptor beta chain was captured in a study of blood T cell repertoires in COVID-19. CDR1 is LGHDT and CDR2 is YNNKEL in the germline V gene (reference sequence). V was trimmed by 0 bases and J by 3 bases, leaving 20 bases between them. This CDR3 is 18 amino acids long. Clinical history reported by participants formed the basis on which cohorts were assigned. Some clones are missing from TCRdb's copy, which holds only in-frame ones; the method was immunoSEQ multiplex PCR. The sample shows 200,000 to 250,000 clones, about 83% of them seen only once. The TCR sequence derives from a woman aged 40 to 55 who had been exposed to COVID-19. Material: PBMCs or T cells enriched from blood (not recorded which). This chain links TRBV3-1 (or the pseudogene TRBV3-2) with TRBJ1-1; no definite D call. CDR3 amino acids: CASSQEEGCREKDTEAFF. The CDR3 DNA reads TGTGCCAGCAGCCAAGAAGAGGGTTGTAGGGAGAAGGACACTGAAGCTTTCTTT.